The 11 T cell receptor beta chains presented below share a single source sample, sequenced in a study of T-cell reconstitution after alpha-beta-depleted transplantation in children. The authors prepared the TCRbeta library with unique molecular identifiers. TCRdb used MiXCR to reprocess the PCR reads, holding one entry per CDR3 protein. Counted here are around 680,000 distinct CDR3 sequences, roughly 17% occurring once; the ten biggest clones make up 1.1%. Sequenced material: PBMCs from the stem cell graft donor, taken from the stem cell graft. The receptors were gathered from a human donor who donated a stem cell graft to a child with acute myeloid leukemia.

CDR3 bases: TGTGCCAGCTCATCCTCTATGAGTTACGAGCAGTACGTC. Its translation: CASSSSMSYEQYV. The chain employs TRBV18 and TRBJ2-7; D is unclear. Germline V gene lookup returns CDR1 KGHSH and CDR2 LQKENI. Trimming took off 5 bases at V and 4 bases at J, with 12 bases between the two ends. The CDR3 is 13 residues long.

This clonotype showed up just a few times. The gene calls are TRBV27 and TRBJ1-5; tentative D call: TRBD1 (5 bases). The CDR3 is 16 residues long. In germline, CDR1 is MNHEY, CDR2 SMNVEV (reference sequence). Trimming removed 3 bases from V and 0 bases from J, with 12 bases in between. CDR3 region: CASSFSRDGSNQPQHF. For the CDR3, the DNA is TGTGCCAGCAGTTTCTCTAGGGACGGTAGCAATCAGCCCCAGCATTTT.

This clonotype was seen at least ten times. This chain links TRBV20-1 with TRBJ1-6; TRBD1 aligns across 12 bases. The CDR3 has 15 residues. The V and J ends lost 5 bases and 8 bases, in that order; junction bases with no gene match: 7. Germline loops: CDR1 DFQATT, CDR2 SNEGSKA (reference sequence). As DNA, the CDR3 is TGCAGTGCTCGGAGGGACAGGGGGCTACATTCACCCCTCCACTTT. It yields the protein CSARRDRGLHSPLHF.

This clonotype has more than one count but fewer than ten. DNA for the CDR3: TGTGCCTGGAGTATGGGGTATGGTGCTGGGGCCAACGTCCTGACTTTC. Its protein is CAWSMGYGAGANVLTF. The gene calls are TRBV30 and TRBJ2-6; no clear D gene. The CDR3 covers 16 residues. Germline CDR1 is GTSNPN and CDR2 is SVGIG (reference sequence). Trimming removed 2 bases from V and 2 bases from J, with 13 bases in between.

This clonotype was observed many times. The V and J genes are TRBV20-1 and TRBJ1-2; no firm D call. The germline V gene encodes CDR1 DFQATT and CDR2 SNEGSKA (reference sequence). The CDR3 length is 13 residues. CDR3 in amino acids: CSAPEGLDYGYTF. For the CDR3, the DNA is TGCAGCGCCCCGGAGGGTCTTGACTATGGCTACACCTTC.

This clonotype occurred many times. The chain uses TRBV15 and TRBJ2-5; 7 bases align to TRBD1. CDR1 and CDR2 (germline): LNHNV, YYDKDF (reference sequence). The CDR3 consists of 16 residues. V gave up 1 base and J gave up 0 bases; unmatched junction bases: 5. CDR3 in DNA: TGTGCCACCAGCAGAGGGGACGGGACAGACCAAGAGACCCAGTACTTC. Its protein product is CATSRGDGTDQETQYF. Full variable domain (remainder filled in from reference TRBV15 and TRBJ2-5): DAMVIQNPRYQVTQFGKPVTLSCSQTLNHNVMYWYQQKSSQAPKLLFHYYDKDFNNEADTPDNFQSRRPNTSFCFLDIRSPGLGDTAMYLCATSRGDGTDQETQYFGPGTRLLVL.

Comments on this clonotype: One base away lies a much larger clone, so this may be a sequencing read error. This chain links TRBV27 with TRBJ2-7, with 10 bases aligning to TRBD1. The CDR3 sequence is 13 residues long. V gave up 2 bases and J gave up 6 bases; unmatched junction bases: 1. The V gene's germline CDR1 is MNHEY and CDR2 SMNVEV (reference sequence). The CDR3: CASSLGTGAEQYF. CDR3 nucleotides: TGTGCCAGCAGTTTAGGGACAGGGGCCGAGCAGTACTTC.

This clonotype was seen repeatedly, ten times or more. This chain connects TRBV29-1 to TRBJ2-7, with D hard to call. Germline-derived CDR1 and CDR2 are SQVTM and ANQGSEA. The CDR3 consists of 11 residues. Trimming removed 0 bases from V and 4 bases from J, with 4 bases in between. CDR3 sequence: CSVEERYEQYF. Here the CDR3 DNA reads TGCAGCGTTGAAGAGAGATACGAGCAGTACTTC.

The CDR3 DNA reads TGCGCCAGCAGCCAAGATCCAGGCCTATCCCAGCCCCAGCATTTT. Translated, it gives CASSQDPGLSQPQHF. The chain is built from TRBV4-1 and TRBJ1-5; D not certain. CDR1 is MGHRA and CDR2 is YSYEKL in the germline V gene. The V and J ends lost 0 bases and 7 bases respectively, with 13 bases between them. This CDR3 has 15 residues.

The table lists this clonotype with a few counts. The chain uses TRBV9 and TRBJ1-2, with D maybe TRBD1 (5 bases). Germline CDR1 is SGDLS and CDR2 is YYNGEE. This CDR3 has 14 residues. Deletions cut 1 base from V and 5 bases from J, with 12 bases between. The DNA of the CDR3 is TGTGCCAGCAGCGTACATACAGGTCCTTATGGCTACACCTTC. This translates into CASSVHTGPYGYTF.

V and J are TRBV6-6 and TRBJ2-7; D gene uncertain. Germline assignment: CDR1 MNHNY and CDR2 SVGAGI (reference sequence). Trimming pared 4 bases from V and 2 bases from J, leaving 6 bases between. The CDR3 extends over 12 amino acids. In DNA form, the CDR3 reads TGTGCCAGCAGTTCCAATACCTACGAGCAGTACTTC. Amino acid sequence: CASSSNTYEQYF.